The TCR beta chain described here comes from a study of T cells in tuberculosis. Overall study results and limits: Smaller alpha distances in active tuberculosis partly reflected shorter CDR3-alpha lengths.

Comment on this clone: Antigen unknown.

The assay was immunoSEQ multiplex PCR, and TCRdb's table has in-frame clones only and misses some. In the table there are about 43,000 clones, approximately 94% of which are singletons. The sequencing input was PBMCs. The receptor was isolated from a donor aged 10-29 years with latent tuberculosis or without tuberculosis infection. Some clones in this sample may be carry-over from other donors' samples.

CDR3 amino acids: CAWRRTSGGTGELFF. Here the CDR3 DNA reads TGTGCCTGGAGGAGGACTAGCGGGGGAACCGGGGAGCTGTTTTTT. The chain links TRBV30 to TRBJ2-2; TRBD2 agrees at 13 bases. This CDR3 comprises 15 residues. Germline V lookup: CDR1 GTSNPN, CDR2 SVGIG (reference sequence). J lost 5 bases, V lost 3 bases, and 3 bases had no gene match.